Listed here are 23 T cell receptor beta chains from one sample, sequenced in a study of identical twins. TCRdb re-analysed the 5' RACE reads in MiXCR, keeping a single row per CDR3 protein. In the table there are 450,000 to 600,000 distinct CDR3 sequences, 20% to 25% of which are singletons. Another study also made use of these data, one on yellow fever vaccine responses in identical twins.

Sequences were obtained from CD4+ T cells sorted from blood. All receptors come from a woman between 18 and 29 years old in good health.

The chain is built from TRBV27 and TRBJ2-7, with 11 bases matching TRBD2. The CDR3 extends over 14 amino acids. Germline V gene data show CDR1 as MNHEY and CDR2 as SMNVEV (reference sequence). The V and J ends lost 5 bases and 2 bases, in that order; junction bases with no gene match: 2. CDR3 DNA sequence: TGTGCCAGCAGTAAGGGACTAGCGGCCTACGAGCAGTACTTC. Translating gives CASSKGLAAYEQYF.

The CDR3 sequence is CASREQGATNEKLFF. The CDR3 nucleotides read TGTGCCAGCAGAGAACAGGGGGCAACTAATGAAAAACTGTTTTTT. This chain uses TRBV11-2 with TRBJ1-4; TRBD1 aligns across 8 bases. Germline assignment: CDR1 SGHAT and CDR2 FQNNGV. V was clipped by 6 bases and J by 0 bases; unmatched bases: 3. This CDR3 has 15 residues.

The rearrangement joins TRBV4-1 to TRBJ2-2; D is possibly TRBD2 (6 bases). Germline assignment: CDR1 MGHRA and CDR2 YSYEKL. V shed 0 bases and J shed 5 bases, with 19 bases lying between them. The CDR3 spans 18 residues. The CDR3 loop reads CASSQETPISGPTGELFF. DNA for the CDR3: TGCGCCAGCAGCCAAGAAACCCCCATTAGCGGTCCGACCGGGGAGCTGTTTTTT.

This clonotype appeared once. The gene calls are TRBV24-1 and TRBJ2-4; a possible D gene is TRBD2 (5 bases). This CDR3 comprises 16 residues. V was clipped by 9 bases and J by 1 base, with 18 bases between them. Germline V lookup: CDR1 KGHDR, CDR2 SFDVKD. The CDR3 region is CATSEGSSRAKNIQYF. The CDR3, as DNA: TGTGCCACCTCTGAGGGCTCATCCAGGGCCAAAAACATTCAGTACTTC.

This clonotype showed up many times. The chain employs TRBV4-2 and TRBJ1-2, with D possibly being TRBD1 (5 bases). Germline V gene data show CDR1 as LGHNA and CDR2 as YNFKEQ. V lost 4 bases, J lost 0 bases, and 18 bases lay in between. This CDR3 contains 17 residues. In DNA form, the CDR3 reads TGTGCCAGCAGCCCAGGGACCGTAACCCCAGCTAACTATGGCTACACCTTC. Translated, it gives CASSPGTVTPANYGYTF.

This clonotype occurred once. This chain links TRBV5-5 with TRBJ1-5; D possibly corresponds to TRBD1 (6 bases). This CDR3 has 14 amino acids. The V end was cut by 2 bases, the J end by 7 bases, with 13 bases between. Germline CDR1 reads SGHKS; CDR2 reads YYEKEE (reference sequence). CDR3 protein: CASSLNRELQPQHF. CDR3 DNA: TGTGCCAGCAGCTTAAACAGGGAACTCCAGCCCCAGCATTTT.

This clonotype was seen just once. V and J are TRBV6-5 and TRBJ2-1; D not resolved. The CDR3 extends over 14 amino acids. Trimming stripped 0 bases from V and 3 bases from J, with 6 bases between. The V gene's germline CDR1 is MNHEY and CDR2 SVGAGI. For the CDR3, the DNA is TGTGCCAGCAGTTACTCGAAAATCTACAATGAGCAGTTCTTC. Translated: CASSYSKIYNEQFF.

The chain carries TRBV7-2 and TRBJ2-2, with D possibly TRBD2 on 5 matching bases. Germline CDR1 and CDR2: SGHTA and FQGNSA. The CDR3 runs 15 residues. Trimming took off 0 bases at V and 3 bases at J, with 8 bases between the two ends. CDR3 nucleotides: TGTGCCAGCAGCTTAGCTAGCGTTGACACCGGGGAGCTGTTTTTT. This encodes CASSLASVDTGELFF.

The CDR3 bases are TGTGCCAGCAGTTTTAGGGTCGGGGAGACCCAGTACTTC. This translates into CASSFRVGETQYF. The chain has TRBV12-3 or TRBV12-4 and TRBJ2-5; D not certain. V lost 3 bases and J 5 bases, leaving 10 bases between the germline ends. The CDR3 has 13 amino acids.

J is TRBJ2-2 and V is TRBV7-3, with D perhaps TRBD2 (5 bases). Trimming left V 1 base short and J 0 bases short, with 9 bases between. Per germline, CDR1 SGHTA and CDR2 FQGTGA. This CDR3 has 16 residues. CDR3 nucleotide sequence: TGTGCCAGCAGCTTAATCCCGGGGACGAACACCGGGGAGCTGTTTTTT. Protein product: CASSLIPGTNTGELFF.

A single count supports this clonotype. This sequence joins TRBV4-2 and TRBJ2-7; 10 positions match TRBD2. The CDR3 has 16 residues. The V gene end was trimmed by 2 bases and the J gene end by 5 bases; junction bases not matched to a gene: 9. Per germline, CDR1 LGHNA and CDR2 YNFKEQ. The chain's CDR3 is CASSQRLAGVGNEQYF. CDR3 sequence (DNA): TGTGCCAGCAGCCAACGTCTAGCGGGAGTGGGGAACGAGCAGTACTTC.

This clonotype was picked up a small number of times. The chain is built from TRBV10-3 and TRBJ2-1, with TRBD2 matching over 10 bases. J gave up 7 bases and V 4 bases, and 7 bases lay outside the gene matches. The germline V gene has CDR1 ENHRY and CDR2 SYGVKD. The CDR3 loop spans 15 amino acids. As DNA, the CDR3 is TGTGCCATCAGTGTATCTAGCGGGAGTGGGAATGAGCAGTTCTTC. This sequence encodes CAISVSSGSGNEQFF.

Only one count was recorded for this clonotype. The V gene is TRBV6-5, the J gene TRBJ1-2, with 10 bases fitting TRBD1. The CDR3 has 14 amino acids. J gave up 8 bases and V 0 bases, and 3 bases lay outside the gene matches. In germline, CDR1 is MNHEY, CDR2 SVGAGI. The CDR3 reads CASSYSTGGKGYTF. As DNA, the CDR3 is TGTGCCAGCAGTTACTCGACAGGGGGCAAGGGCTACACCTTC.

In this sample, this clonotype turned up a few times. The J gene is TRBJ2-7, the V gene TRBV7-8; 7 bases line up with TRBD1. CDR3 size: 13 residues. V lost 5 bases and J lost 6; bases outside the gene matches: 7. Germline loops: CDR1 SGHVS, CDR2 FQNEAQ. CDR3 region: CASSHDRDAEQYF. The CDR3 bases are TGTGCCAGCAGCCACGACAGGGATGCCGAGCAGTACTTC.

This clonotype has just a few counts. Written as DNA, the CDR3 is TGTGCCACCAGCAGAGATAGCTCGGGCTGGGGGTTTCAGCCCCAGCATTTT. It translates to CATSRDSSGWGFQPQHF. This sequence joins TRBV15 and TRBJ1-5, with D tentatively TRBD1 (5 bases). CDR1 LNHNV and CDR2 YYDKDF come from the germline V gene (reference sequence). Deletions cut 0 bases from V and 6 bases from J, with 18 bases between. This CDR3 comprises 17 residues.

This clonotype was detected ten times or more. The rearrangement uses TRBV10-3 and TRBJ2-2; D is ambiguous. CDR3 length equals 13 residues. Trimming cost V 4 bases and J 4 bases, with 7 bases left between them. The germline V gene encodes CDR1 ENHRY and CDR2 SYGVKD. This CDR3 reads CAISGVATGELFF. CDR3 coding DNA: TGTGCCATCAGTGGCGTAGCCACCGGGGAGCTGTTTTTT.

The gene calls are TRBV7-6 and TRBJ2-1, with D perhaps TRBD2 (6 bases). This CDR3 is built from 13 residues. Germline assignment: CDR1 SGHVS and CDR2 FNYEAQ. V was pared by 5 bases and J by 6 bases, with 11 bases between. The CDR3 DNA sequence: TGTGCCAGCAGCCGGAGGGGCTCCAATGAGCAGTTCTTC. Its protein is CASSRRGSNEQFF.

This clonotype was detected a few times. The V and J genes are TRBV5-1 and TRBJ2-7, with 11 nucleotides matching TRBD1. Trimming removed 3 bases from V and 7 bases from J; junction bases left unmatched: 6. The CDR3 is made up of 14 amino acids. Germline V gene data show CDR1 as SGHRS and CDR2 as YFSETQ. The CDR3, as DNA: TGCGCCAGCAGCTGGACCGGGACAGGGGGTGAGCAGTACGTC. Translated: CASSWTGTGGEQYV.

This clonotype has more than one count but fewer than ten. V and J are TRBV12-3 or TRBV12-4 and TRBJ1-4; D ambiguous. Trimming pared 8 bases from V and 0 bases from J, leaving 7 bases between. The CDR3 runs to 13 residues. The DNA of the CDR3 is TGTGCCAGCCGGGCGGCAACTAATGAAAAACTGTTTTTT. The encoded protein is CASRAATNEKLFF.

In its sample, this clonotype was seen many times. The CDR3 region is CASSLTGSNTGELFF. CDR3 nucleotides: TGTGCCAGCAGTTTGACAGGGTCGAACACCGGGGAGCTGTTTTTT. This chain connects TRBV12-3 or TRBV12-4 to TRBJ2-2; TRBD1 matches 7 bases. This CDR3 comprises 15 residues. The J segment lost 0 bases and the V segment lost 3 bases, leaving 1 base of the junction unmatched.

This chain connects TRBV12-3 or TRBV12-4 to TRBJ2-5; TRBD2 might be the D (5 bases). Trimming shortened V by 3 bases and J by 4 bases, and 15 bases separated the two germline ends. This CDR3 region has 15 residues. The CDR3 here is CASSFSLNSGETQYF. The CDR3 DNA reads TGTGCCAGCAGTTTTTCCCTGAACAGCGGAGAGACCCAGTACTTC.

The J gene is TRBJ2-1, the V gene TRBV13; 10 nucleotides line up with TRBD2. From germline, CDR1 is PRHDT and CDR2 FYEKMQ (reference sequence). The CDR3 is 16 amino acids. Trimming cost V 1 base and J 6 bases; bases outside gene matches: 6. The CDR3 DNA reads as TGTGCCAGCAGCTTAGTCCGGGCTAGCGGGGGCAATGAGCAGTTCTTC. It yields the protein CASSLVRASGGNEQFF. Filled out from reference TRBV13 and TRBJ2-1, the complete variable domain reads AAGVIQSPRHLIKEKRETATLKCYPIPRHDTVYWYQQGPGQDPQFLISFYEKMQSDKGSIPDRFSAQQFSDYHSELNMSSLELGDSALYFCASSLVRASGGNEQFFGPGTRLTVL.

This clonotype was counted a few times. This chain links TRBV28 with TRBJ2-3, with 7 bases aligning to TRBD2. After removal of 7 bases from V and 2 bases from J, the junction contained 3 bases not matched to a gene. Germline CDR1 reads MDHEN; CDR2 reads SYDVKM. This CDR3 spans 13 amino acids. The CDR3 region is CASTRDYTDTQYF. The DNA of the CDR3 is TGTGCCAGCACCAGGGACTACACAGATACGCAGTATTTT.